The 21 T cell receptor beta chains presented below share a single source sample, sequenced in a study of OX40 agonist ivuxolimab in advanced cancers. Measured with immunoSEQ multiplex PCR; TCRdb has only the in-frame clones, and not every one. Of tens of thousands of clones in the sample, approximately 87% are singletons; the top ten hold 25%. Here the sequenced sample was CD4+ or CD8+ T cells sorted from blood, taken in a trial of the OX40 agonist ivuxolimab. The receptor source for this set is an adult with an advanced solid tumor such as melanoma, head and neck, liver or kidney cancer.

J is TRBJ2-5 and V is TRBV11-3, with D possibly called TRBD1 or TRBD2 (5 bases each). CDR3 size: 14 residues. V was clipped by 1 base and J by 5 bases, with 11 bases between them. The germline V gene has CDR1 SGHNT and CDR2 YENEEA. This CDR3 is CASSLAPGTETQYF. DNA of the CDR3: TGTGCCAGCAGCTTAGCACCCGGGACGGAGACCCAGTACTTC. Filled out from reference TRBV11-3 and TRBJ2-5, the complete variable domain reads EAGVVQSPRYKIIEKKQPVAFWCNPISGHNTLYWYLQNLGQGPELLIRYENEEAVDDSQLPKDRFSAERLKGVDSTLKIQPAELGDSAVYLCASSLAPGTETQYFGPGTRLLVL.

This clone occurred once. The chain links TRBV27 to TRBJ2-1, with 13 nucleotides matching TRBD2. The CDR3 is 15 amino acids. J lost 5 bases, V lost 4 bases, and 2 bases had no gene match. Per germline, CDR1 MNHEY and CDR2 SMNVEV (reference sequence). CDR3 region: CASSSGTSGNNEQFF. In DNA, the CDR3 is TGTGCCAGCAGTTCAGGGACTAGCGGGAACAATGAGCAGTTCTTC.

The chain carries TRBV7-9 and TRBJ1-4; no clear D gene. The CDR3 is 11 amino acids. Germline CDR1 is SEHNR and CDR2 is FQNEAQ (reference sequence). Trimming stripped 2 bases from V and 7 bases from J, with 2 bases between. CDR3 in amino acids: CASSLTEKLFF. In nucleotides, the CDR3 is TGTGCCAGCAGCTTAACTGAAAAACTGTTTTTT.

The rearrangement uses TRBV6-1 and TRBJ2-7; D perhaps matches TRBD1 (8 bases). V was pared by 5 bases and J by 2 bases, with 16 bases between. Germline loops: CDR1 MNHNS, CDR2 SASEGT. This CDR3 contains 15 residues. The CDR3 region is CASSSTGGGPYEQYF. The CDR3 nucleotides read TGTGCCAGCAGTAGCACAGGGGGGGGCCCCTACGAGCAGTACTTC.

V gene TRBV7-9 combines with J gene TRBJ1-1; 9 bases align to TRBD1. V shed 5 bases and J 4 bases; nucleotides not matched to a gene: 5. The CDR3 runs to 14 residues. Germline CDR1 is SEHNR and CDR2 is FQNEAQ (reference sequence). The CDR3 nucleotides read TGTGCCAGCAGCGTATACAGGGGGCCCACTGAAGCTTTCTTT. As protein: CASSVYRGPTEAFF.

The chain is built from TRBV27 and TRBJ2-7; 12 nucleotides line up with TRBD2. V lost 4 bases to trimming and J lost 3 bases; unmatched junction nucleotides: 4. CDR1 MNHEY and CDR2 SMNVEV come from the germline V gene (reference sequence). The CDR3 is made up of 15 amino acids. The CDR3 nucleotides read TGTGCCAGCAGTTCCCTAGCGGGAGGGCACTACGAGCAGTACTTC. This gives the protein CASSSLAGGHYEQYF.

The CDR3 DNA sequence: TGTGCCAGCAGCTTATGGGACAGCTTGAACACTGAAGCTTTCTTT. It translates to CASSLWDSLNTEAFF. The gene calls are TRBV13 and TRBJ1-1; 7 nucleotides match TRBD1. The CDR3 covers 15 residues. J gave up 0 bases and V 2 bases, and 3 bases lay outside the gene matches. Germline CDR1 and CDR2: PRHDT and FYEKMQ (reference sequence).

This chain joins TRBV5-1 and TRBJ1-4; a weak D match, TRBD1 (6 bases). Looked up from germline, CDR1 is SGHRS and CDR2 is YFSETQ. This CDR3 spans 16 amino acids. Trimming left V 2 bases short and J 0 bases short, with 11 bases between. The CDR3 reads CASSFNRDPTNEKLFF. CDR3 DNA: TGCGCCAGCAGCTTTAACAGGGACCCAACTAATGAAAAACTGTTTTTT.

The chain has TRBV7-6 and TRBJ2-2; 7 nucleotides line up with TRBD2. Germline CDR1 and CDR2: SGHVS and FNYEAQ. The CDR3 has 16 residues. V shed 4 bases, J shed 0 bases, and the junction held 5 bases outside the gene matches. CDR3 DNA: TGTGCCAGCAGCTCCCGGAGCGGGACGAACACCGGGGAGCTGTTTTTT. It codes for CASSSRSGTNTGELFF. The whole variable domain, remainder taken from reference TRBV7-6 and TRBJ2-2, is GAGVSQSPRYKVTKRGQDVALRCDPISGHVSLYWYRQALGQGPEFLTYFNYEAQQDKSGLPNDRFSAERPEGSISTLTIQRTEQRDSAMYRCASSSRSGTNTGELFFGEGSRLTVL.

The genes are TRBV5-8 and TRBJ1-5; D is perhaps TRBD1 (6 bases). The germline V gene encodes CDR1 SGHTS and CDR2 YDEGEE. This CDR3 has 14 amino acids. Trimming pared 2 bases from V and 5 bases from J, leaving 11 bases between. This CDR3 reads CASSFRGIDQPQHF. CDR3 in DNA: TGTGCCAGCAGCTTCAGGGGTATCGATCAGCCCCAGCATTTT.

The chain has TRBV11-2 and TRBJ2-5; 9 positions match TRBD2. With the DNA end fitting TRBJ2-7 better, the J assignment may be wrong. This CDR3 spans 15 amino acids. Germline values: CDR1 SGHAT, CDR2 FQNNGV. CDR3 loop: CASSLEASGTYEQYF. CDR3 DNA: TGTGCCAGCAGCTTAGAGGCTAGCGGGACCTACGAGCAGTACTTC.

This chain uses TRBV6-1 with TRBJ2-5; TRBD2 matches at 13 bases. From germline, CDR1 is MNHNS and CDR2 SASEGT. The trim removed 7 bases at V and 4 bases at J, leaving 3 bases unmatched. This CDR3 is built from 14 residues. This CDR3 is CASNRLAGGETQYF. The CDR3 DNA reads TGTGCCAGCAACAGACTAGCGGGAGGAGAGACCCAGTACTTC.

V gene TRBV29-1 combines with J gene TRBJ2-1, with 9 bases fitting TRBD2. The length of the CDR3 is 14 residues. Trimming at V came to 7 bases and at J to 4 bases, leaving 8 bases not matched to a gene. Germline V gene sequence: CDR1 SQVTM, CDR2 ANQGSEA. Here the CDR3 DNA reads TGCAGCGCACTACTAGCGGGCCGTTACAATGAGCAGTTCTTC. Translated, it gives CSALLAGRYNEQFF.

The chain recombines TRBV2 with TRBJ1-1; D is uncertain. The germline V gene has CDR1 SNHLY and CDR2 FYNNEI. The CDR3 consists of 14 residues. Trimming stripped 7 bases from V and 10 bases from J, with 22 bases between. This chain's CDR3 is CASTGQVTRVRAFF. The CDR3 DNA sequence: TGTGCCAGCACCGGTCAGGTGACGAGGGTGCGAGCTTTCTTT.

The V gene is TRBV6-5, the J gene TRBJ2-1; TRBD2 agrees at 12 bases. Germline V CDR1 and CDR2: MNHEY, SVGAGI. The V segment lost 5 bases and the J segment 6 bases; nucleotides outside the gene matches: 2. There are 14 residues in the CDR3. CDR3 DNA sequence: TGTGCCAGCAGTCCACTAGCGGGAGGCAATGAGCAGTTCTTC. Translating it yields CASSPLAGGNEQFF.

The V and J genes are TRBV10-2 and TRBJ1-2; possibly TRBD1 for D (5 bases). V lost 4 bases and J 5 bases, leaving 17 bases between the germline ends. CDR1 WSHSY and CDR2 SAAADI come from the germline V gene. This CDR3 is built from 15 residues. In DNA form, the CDR3 reads TGCGCCAGCAGTGTTCAATACCGGGACGGATATGGCTACACCTTC. Translated, it gives CASSVQYRDGYGYTF.

J is TRBJ2-1 and V is TRBV7-2; no firm D call. Germline CDR1 is SGHTA and CDR2 is FQGNSA. CDR3 length: 16 amino acids. The ends were cut back, 0 bases at V and 5 bases at J, with 14 bases in the middle. CDR3 amino acids: CASSLAGIGVHNEQFF. CDR3 bases: TGTGCCAGCAGCTTAGCGGGGATCGGAGTCCACAATGAGCAGTTCTTC. Full variable domain (missing parts from reference TRBV7-2 and TRBJ2-1): GAGVSQSPSNKVTEKGKDVELRCDPISGHTALYWYRQSLGQGLEFLIYFQGNSAPDKSGLPSDRFSAERTGGSVSTLTIQRTQQEDSAVYLCASSLAGIGVHNEQFFGPGTRLTVL.

The chain is built from TRBV7-9 and TRBJ1-5, with no clear D. Deletions cut 8 bases from V and 0 bases from J, with 14 bases between. Germline loops: CDR1 SEHNR, CDR2 FQNEAQ (reference sequence). The CDR3 runs to 15 residues. The CDR3 region is CASAHSAYSNQPQHF. In DNA, the CDR3 is TGTGCCAGCGCGCACAGCGCCTATAGCAATCAGCCCCAGCATTTT.

The V gene is TRBV11-2, the J gene TRBJ2-7; possibly TRBD2 for D (6 bases). The CDR3 runs to 14 residues. The V end lost 5 bases, the J end lost 6 bases, and 17 bases lay between the germline ends. CDR1 is SGHAT and CDR2 is FQNNGV in the germline V gene. The CDR3 loop is CASSPGLPQGEQYF. In DNA, the CDR3 is TGTGCCAGCAGCCCGGGACTTCCCCAGGGCGAGCAGTACTTC.

V usage is TRBV7-2 and J usage is TRBJ2-1; TRBD1 or TRBD2 may be the D gene (5 bases each). There are 15 residues in the CDR3. Germline lookup yields CDR1 SGHTA and CDR2 FQGNSA. Trimming cost V 3 bases and J 9 bases, with 18 bases left between them. The CDR3 reads CASSFIPGPMVEQFF. The DNA for the CDR3 is TGTGCCAGCAGCTTTATTCCGGGACCCATGGTTGAGCAGTTCTTC.

This clone was recorded only once. The chain couples TRBV5-1 to TRBJ2-2, with D unclear. In germline, CDR1 is SGHRS, CDR2 YFSETQ. This CDR3 contains 13 residues. V was cut by 2 bases and J by 2 bases, with 4 bases left in between. CDR3 in DNA: TGCGCCAGCAGCTTACAAAACACCGGGGAGCTGTTTTTT. This encodes CASSLQNTGELFF.